The following is a TCR beta chain sequence with its context. Its antigen is unidentified. The germline gene is not matched at one end of the junction; a read error may be the cause. Using a J-beta primer mix together with a sample-barcoded 5' primer, a second PCR was run for about 7 to 12 cycles. Sequencing recovered at least 2.5 million CDR3-containing paired-end reads from each sample. TCRdb fed the 5' RACE reads into MiXCR, producing one record per CDR3 protein. The data show 1.5 million or so distinct CDR3 sequences, with approximately 39% seen just once and about 3.8% held by the top ten. This CDR3 has 15 residues. This specimen comes from a study of blood T cells in healthy people across ages. The wider study: Template switching caught about one barcoded beta molecule for each two T cells.

Study results and caveats: The donors' CMV status was not determined, possibly confounding changes in expanded clonotypes.

This TCR came from a woman aged 18-35 years in good health. V gene TRBV12-3 or TRBV12-4 combines with J gene TRBJ2-7, with 10 bases lining up with TRBD1. Sequencing was performed on blood. The CDR3 coding sequence is TGTGCAAGCAGTTCGTCCGGGACAGGGGCTCACGAGCAGTACTTC. Translated, it gives CASSSSGTGAHEQYF.